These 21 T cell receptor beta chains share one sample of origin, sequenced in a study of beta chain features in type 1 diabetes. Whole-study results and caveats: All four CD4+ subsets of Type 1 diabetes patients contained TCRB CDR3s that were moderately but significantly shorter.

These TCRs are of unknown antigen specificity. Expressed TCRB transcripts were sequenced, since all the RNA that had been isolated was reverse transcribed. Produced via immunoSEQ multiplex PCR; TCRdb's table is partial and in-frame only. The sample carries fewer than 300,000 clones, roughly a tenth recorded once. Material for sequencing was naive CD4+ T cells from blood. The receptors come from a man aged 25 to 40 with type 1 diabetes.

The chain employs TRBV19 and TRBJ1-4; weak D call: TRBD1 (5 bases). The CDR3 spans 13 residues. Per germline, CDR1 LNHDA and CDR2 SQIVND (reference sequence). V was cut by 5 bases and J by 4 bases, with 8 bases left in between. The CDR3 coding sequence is TGTGCCAGTAGTCGACAGTTTAATGAAAAACTGTTTTTT. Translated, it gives CASSRQFNEKLFF.

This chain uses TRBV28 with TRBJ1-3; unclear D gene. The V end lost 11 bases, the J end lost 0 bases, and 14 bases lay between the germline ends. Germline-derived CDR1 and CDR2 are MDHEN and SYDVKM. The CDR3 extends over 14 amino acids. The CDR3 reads CARRPGSSGNTIYF. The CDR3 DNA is TGTGCCCGACGACCGGGTTCCTCTGGAAACACCATATATTTT.

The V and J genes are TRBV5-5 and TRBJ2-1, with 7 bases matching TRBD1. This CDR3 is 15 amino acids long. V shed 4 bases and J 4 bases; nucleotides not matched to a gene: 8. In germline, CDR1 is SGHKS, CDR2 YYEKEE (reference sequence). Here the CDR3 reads CASSTGTANYNEQFF. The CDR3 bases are TGTGCCAGCAGCACGGGGACAGCTAATTACAATGAGCAGTTCTTC. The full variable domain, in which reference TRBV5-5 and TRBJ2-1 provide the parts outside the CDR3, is DAGVTQSPTHLIKTRGQQVTLRCSPISGHKSVSWYQQVLGQGPQFIFQYYEKEERGRGNFPDRFSARQFPNYSSELNVNALLLGDSALYLCASSTGTANYNEQFFGPGTRLTVL.

The chain's CDR3 is CASSLVRNEQFF. Here the CDR3 DNA reads TGTGCCAGCAGCTTAGTTCGCAATGAGCAGTTCTTC. The V call is TRBV7-2, the J call TRBJ2-1; no definite D call. From germline, CDR1 is SGHTA and CDR2 FQGNSA. V was clipped by 1 base and J by 6 bases, with 4 bases between them. The CDR3 covers 12 residues.

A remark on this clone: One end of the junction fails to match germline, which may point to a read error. As DNA, the CDR3 is TGTGCCAGCTCCCCACAACGGGAAGGTCGCGAGCAGTACTTC. The encoded protein is CASSPQREGREQYF. This rearrangement joins TRBV18 to TRBJ2-7; D is perhaps TRBD2 (5 bases). This CDR3 is built from 14 residues. The V gene's germline CDR1 is KGHSH and CDR2 LQKENI.

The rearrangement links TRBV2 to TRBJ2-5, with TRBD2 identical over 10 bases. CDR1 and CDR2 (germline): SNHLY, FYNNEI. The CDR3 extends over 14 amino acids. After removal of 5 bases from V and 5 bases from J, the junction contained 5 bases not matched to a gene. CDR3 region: CASSQRGGGETQYF. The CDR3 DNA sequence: TGTGCCAGCAGTCAGCGGGGGGGCGGGGAGACCCAGTACTTC. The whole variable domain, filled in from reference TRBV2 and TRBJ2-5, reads EPEVTQTPSHQVTQMGQEVILRCVPISNHLYFYWYRQILGQKVEFLVSFYNNEISEKSEIFDDQFSVERPDGSNFTLKIRSTKLEDSAMYFCASSQRGGGETQYFGPGTRLLVL.

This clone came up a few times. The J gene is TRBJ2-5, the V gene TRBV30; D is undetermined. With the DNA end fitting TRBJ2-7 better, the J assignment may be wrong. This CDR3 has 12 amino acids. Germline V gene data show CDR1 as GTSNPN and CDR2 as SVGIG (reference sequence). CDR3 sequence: CAWSRSDSEQYF. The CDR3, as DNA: TGTGCCTGGAGTAGATCCGACTCCGAGCAGTACTTC.

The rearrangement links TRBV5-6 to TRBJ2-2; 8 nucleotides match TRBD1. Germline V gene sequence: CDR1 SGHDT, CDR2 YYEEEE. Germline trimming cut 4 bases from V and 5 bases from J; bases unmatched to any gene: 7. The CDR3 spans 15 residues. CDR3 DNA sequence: TGTGCCAGCAGCCGTCGGACAGGGCCAACCGGGGAGCTGTTTTTT. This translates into CASSRRTGPTGELFF.

The CDR3: CASSLDKGHSGYTF. The CDR3 DNA reads as TGTGCCAGCAGCTTAGATAAGGGGCACAGTGGCTACACCTTC. The chain recombines TRBV13 with TRBJ1-2; the D gene is possibly TRBD1 (5 bases). This CDR3 spans 14 amino acids. V dropped 1 base and J dropped 7 bases, with 13 bases sitting between them. CDR1 and CDR2 from the germline V gene are PRHDT and FYEKMQ (reference sequence).

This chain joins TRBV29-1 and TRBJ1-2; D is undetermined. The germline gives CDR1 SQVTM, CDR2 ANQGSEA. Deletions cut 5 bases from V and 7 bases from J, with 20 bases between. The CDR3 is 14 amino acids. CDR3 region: CSVSERLGSSGYTF. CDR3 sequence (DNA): TGCAGCGTTTCAGAGAGGCTGGGTTCCAGTGGCTACACCTTC.

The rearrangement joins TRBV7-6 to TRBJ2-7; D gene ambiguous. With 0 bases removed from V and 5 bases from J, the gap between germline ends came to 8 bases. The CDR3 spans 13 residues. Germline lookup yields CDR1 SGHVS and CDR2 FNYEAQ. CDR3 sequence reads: CASSLAMQDEQYF. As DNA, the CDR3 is TGTGCCAGCAGCTTAGCGATGCAGGACGAGCAGTACTTC.

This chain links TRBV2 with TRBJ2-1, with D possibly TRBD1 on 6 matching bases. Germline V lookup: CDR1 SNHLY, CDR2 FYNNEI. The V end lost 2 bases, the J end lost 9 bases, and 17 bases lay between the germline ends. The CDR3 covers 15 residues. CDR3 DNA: TGTGCCAGCAGTGAACTTGGGTTCGCGACAGGTGAGCAGTTCTTC. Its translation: CASSELGFATGEQFF.

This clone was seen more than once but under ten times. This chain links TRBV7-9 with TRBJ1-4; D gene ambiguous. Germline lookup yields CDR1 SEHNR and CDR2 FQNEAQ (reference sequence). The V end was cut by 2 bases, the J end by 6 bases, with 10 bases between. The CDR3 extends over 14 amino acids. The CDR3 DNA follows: TGTGCCAGCAGCTTATACGGGGATTATGAAAAACTGTTTTTT. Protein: CASSLYGDYEKLFF.

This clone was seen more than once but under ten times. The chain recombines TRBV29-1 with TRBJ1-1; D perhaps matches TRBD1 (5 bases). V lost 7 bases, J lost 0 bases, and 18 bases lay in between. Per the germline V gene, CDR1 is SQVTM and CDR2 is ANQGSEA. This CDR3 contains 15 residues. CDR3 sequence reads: CSAGGLLPVNTEAFF. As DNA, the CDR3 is TGCAGCGCTGGGGGACTCCTACCGGTGAACACTGAAGCTTTCTTT.

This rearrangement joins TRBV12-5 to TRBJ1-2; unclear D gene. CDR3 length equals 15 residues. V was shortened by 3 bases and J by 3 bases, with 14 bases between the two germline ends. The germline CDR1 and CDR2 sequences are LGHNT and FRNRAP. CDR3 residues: CASGLVGLLDYGYTF. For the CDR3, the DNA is TGTGCTAGTGGTTTAGTGGGCCTGCTCGACTATGGCTACACCTTC.

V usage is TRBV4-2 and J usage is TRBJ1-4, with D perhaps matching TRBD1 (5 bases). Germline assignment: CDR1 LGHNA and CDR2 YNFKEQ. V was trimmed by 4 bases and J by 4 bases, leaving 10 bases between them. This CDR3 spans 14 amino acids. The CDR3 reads CASSPSTDNEKLFF. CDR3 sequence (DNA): TGTGCCAGCAGCCCCTCGACAGATAATGAAAAACTGTTTTTT.

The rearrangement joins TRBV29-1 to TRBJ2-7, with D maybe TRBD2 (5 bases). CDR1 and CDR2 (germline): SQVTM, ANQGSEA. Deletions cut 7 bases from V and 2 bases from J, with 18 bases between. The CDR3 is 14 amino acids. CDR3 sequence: CSAKDVLAPYEQYF. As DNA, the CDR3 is TGCAGCGCCAAAGACGTTCTAGCCCCCTACGAGCAGTACTTC.

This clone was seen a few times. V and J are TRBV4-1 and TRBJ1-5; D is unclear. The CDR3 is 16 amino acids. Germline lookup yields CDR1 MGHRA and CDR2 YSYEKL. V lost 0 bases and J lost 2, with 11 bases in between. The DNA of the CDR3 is TGCGCCAGCAGCCAAGATGTTGCAGTCGGCAATCAGCCCCAGCATTTT. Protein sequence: CASSQDVAVGNQPQHF.

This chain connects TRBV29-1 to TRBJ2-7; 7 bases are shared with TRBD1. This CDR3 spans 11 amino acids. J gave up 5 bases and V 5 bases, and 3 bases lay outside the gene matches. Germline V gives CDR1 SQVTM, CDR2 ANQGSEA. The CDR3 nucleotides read TGCAGCGTTCTGACAGGGAACGAGCAGTACTTC. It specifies CSVLTGNEQYF.

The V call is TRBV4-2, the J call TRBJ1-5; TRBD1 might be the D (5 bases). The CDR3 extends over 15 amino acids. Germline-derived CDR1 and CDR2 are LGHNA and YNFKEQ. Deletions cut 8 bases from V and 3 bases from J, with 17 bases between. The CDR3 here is CASGAGGADNQPQHF. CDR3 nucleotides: TGTGCCAGCGGAGCGGGAGGGGCAGACAATCAGCCCCAGCATTTT.

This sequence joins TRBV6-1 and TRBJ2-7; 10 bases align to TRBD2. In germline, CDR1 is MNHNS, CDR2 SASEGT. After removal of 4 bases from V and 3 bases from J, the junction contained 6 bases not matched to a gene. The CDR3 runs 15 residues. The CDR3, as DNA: TGTGCCAGCAGTGGTACTAGCGGGGTGCGCTACGAGCAGTACTTC. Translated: CASSGTSGVRYEQYF.